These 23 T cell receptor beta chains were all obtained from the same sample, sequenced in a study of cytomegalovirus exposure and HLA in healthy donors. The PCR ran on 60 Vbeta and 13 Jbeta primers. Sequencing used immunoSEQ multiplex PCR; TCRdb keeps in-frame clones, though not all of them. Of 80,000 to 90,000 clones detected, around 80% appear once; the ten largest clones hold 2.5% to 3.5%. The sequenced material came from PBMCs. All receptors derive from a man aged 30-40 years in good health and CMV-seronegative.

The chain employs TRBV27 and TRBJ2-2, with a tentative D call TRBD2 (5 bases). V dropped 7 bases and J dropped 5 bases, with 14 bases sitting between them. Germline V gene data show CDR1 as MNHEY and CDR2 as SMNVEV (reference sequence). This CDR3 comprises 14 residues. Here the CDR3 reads CASTKSTGTGELFF. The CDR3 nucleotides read TGTGCCAGCACCAAATCAACGGGGACCGGGGAGCTGTTTTTT.

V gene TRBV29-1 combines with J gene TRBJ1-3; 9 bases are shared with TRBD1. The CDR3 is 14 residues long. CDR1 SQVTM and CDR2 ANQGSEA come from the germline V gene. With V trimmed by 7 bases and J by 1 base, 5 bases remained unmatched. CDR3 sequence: CSGGTGSSGNTIYF. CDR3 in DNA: TGCAGCGGGGGGACAGGGTCTTCTGGAAACACCATATATTTT. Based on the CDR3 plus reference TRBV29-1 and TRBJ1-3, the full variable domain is SAVISQKPSRDICQRGTSLTIQCQVDSQVTMMFWYRQQPGQSLTLIATANQGSEATYESGFVIDKFPISRPNLTFSTLTVSNMSPEDSSIYLCSGGTGSSGNTIYFGEGSWLTVV.

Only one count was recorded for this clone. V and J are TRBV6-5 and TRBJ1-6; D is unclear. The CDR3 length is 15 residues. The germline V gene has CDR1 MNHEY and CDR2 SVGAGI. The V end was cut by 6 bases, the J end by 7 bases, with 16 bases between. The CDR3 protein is CASSKTPRTNSPLHF. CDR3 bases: TGTGCCAGCAGCAAGACACCTCGTACAAATTCACCCCTCCACTTT.

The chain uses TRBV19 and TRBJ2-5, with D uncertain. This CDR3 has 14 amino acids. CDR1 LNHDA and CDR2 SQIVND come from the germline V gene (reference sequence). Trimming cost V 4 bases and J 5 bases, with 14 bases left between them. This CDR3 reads CASSKITARETQYF. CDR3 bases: TGTGCCAGTAGTAAGATCACGGCTAGGGAGACCCAGTACTTC.

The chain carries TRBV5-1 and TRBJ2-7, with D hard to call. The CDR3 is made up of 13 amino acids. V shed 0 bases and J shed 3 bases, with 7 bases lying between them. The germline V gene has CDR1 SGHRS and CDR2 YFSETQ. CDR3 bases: TGCGCCAGCAGCTTGGCCAGAGGCTACGAGCAGTACTTC. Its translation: CASSLARGYEQYF.

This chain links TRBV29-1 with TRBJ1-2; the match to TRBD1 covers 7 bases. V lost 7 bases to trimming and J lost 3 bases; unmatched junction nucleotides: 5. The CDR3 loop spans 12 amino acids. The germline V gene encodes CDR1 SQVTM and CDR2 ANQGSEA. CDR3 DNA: TGCAGCGGACAGGGAATCGACTATGGCTACACCTTC. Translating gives CSGQGIDYGYTF.

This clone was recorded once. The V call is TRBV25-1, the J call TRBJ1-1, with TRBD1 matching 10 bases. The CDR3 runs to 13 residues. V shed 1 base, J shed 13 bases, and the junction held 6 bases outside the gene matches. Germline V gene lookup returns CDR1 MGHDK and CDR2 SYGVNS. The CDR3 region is CASSELDRGTSFF. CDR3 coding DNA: TGTGCCAGCAGTGAATTGGACAGGGGGACGAGTTTCTTT.

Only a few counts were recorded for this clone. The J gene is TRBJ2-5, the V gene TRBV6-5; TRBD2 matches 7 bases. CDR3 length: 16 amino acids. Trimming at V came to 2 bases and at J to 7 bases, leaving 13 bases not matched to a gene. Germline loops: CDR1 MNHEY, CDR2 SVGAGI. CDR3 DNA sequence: TGTGCCAGCAGTTACGGGTCCGAACGGGAGCGGGGGACCCAGTACTTC. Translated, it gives CASSYGSERERGTQYF.

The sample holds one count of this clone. CDR3 in amino acids: CASTTSQGAGQPQHF. CDR3 DNA sequence: TGTGCCAGCACTACGTCACAGGGGGCAGGTCAGCCCCAGCATTTT. The J gene is TRBJ1-5, the V gene TRBV6-5; TRBD1 matches at 9 bases. Germline CDR1 reads MNHEY; CDR2 reads SVGAGI. CDR3 length: 15 residues. With V trimmed by 7 bases and J by 6 bases, 10 bases remained unmatched.

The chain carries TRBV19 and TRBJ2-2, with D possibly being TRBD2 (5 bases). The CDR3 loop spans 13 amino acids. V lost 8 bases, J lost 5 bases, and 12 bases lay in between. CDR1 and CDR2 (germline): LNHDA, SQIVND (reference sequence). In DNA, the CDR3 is TGTGCCAGTGGTCGGGCGGGTACCGGGGAGCTGTTTTTT. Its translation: CASGRAGTGELFF.

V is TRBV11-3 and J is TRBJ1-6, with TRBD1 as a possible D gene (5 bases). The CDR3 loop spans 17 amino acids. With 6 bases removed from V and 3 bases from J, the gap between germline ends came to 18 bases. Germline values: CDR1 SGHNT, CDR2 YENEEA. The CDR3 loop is CASSHKGLGGYNSPLHF. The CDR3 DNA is TGTGCCAGCAGTCACAAGGGGCTAGGCGGCTATAATTCACCCCTCCACTTT.

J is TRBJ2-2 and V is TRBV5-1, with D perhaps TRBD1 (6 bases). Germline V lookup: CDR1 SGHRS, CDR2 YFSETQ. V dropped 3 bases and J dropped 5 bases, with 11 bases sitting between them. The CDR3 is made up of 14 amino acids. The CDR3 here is CASSSGVGTGELFF. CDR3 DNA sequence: TGCGCCAGCAGCTCAGGGGTAGGGACCGGGGAGCTGTTTTTT.

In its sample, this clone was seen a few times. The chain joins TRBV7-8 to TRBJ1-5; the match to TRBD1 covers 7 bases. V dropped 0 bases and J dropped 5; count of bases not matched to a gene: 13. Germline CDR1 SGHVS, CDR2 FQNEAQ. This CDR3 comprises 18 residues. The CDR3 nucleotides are TGTGCCAGCAGCTTAGCGGGCTTTAAAGGGGGCCTTTATCAGCCCCAGCATTTT. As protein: CASSLAGFKGGLYQPQHF.

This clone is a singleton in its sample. CDR3 DNA sequence: TGTGCCAGCAGCCAATCCGCCGAGTATGGCTACACCTTC. This encodes CASSQSAEYGYTF. The genes are TRBV14 and TRBJ1-2, with D uncertain. Germline CDR1 and CDR2: SGHDN and FVKESK. The ends were cut back, 2 bases at V and 5 bases at J, with 9 bases in the middle. This CDR3 comprises 13 residues.

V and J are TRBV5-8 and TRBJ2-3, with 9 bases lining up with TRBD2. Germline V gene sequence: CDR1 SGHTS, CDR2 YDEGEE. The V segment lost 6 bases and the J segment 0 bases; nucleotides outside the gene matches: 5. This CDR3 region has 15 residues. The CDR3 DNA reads TGTGCCAGCACAATTAGCGGGGGAAGCACAGATACGCAGTATTTT. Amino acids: CASTISGGSTDTQYF.

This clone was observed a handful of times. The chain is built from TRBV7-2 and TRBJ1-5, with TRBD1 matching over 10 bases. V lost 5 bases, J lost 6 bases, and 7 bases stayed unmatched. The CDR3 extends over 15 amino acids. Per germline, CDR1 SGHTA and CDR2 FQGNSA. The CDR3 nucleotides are TGTGCCAGCAGCACCAGACAGGGGGCCGGTCAGCCCCAGCATTTT. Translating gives CASSTRQGAGQPQHF.

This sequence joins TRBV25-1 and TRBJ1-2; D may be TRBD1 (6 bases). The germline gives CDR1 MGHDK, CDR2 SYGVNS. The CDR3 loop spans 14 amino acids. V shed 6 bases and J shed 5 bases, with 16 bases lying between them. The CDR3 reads CASSSLGQTYGYTF. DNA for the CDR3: TGTGCCAGCAGCTCACTAGGACAGACTTATGGCTACACCTTC.

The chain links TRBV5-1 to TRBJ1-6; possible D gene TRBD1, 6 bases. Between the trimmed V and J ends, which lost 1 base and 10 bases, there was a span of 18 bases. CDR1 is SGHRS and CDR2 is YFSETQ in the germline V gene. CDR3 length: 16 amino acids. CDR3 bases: TGCGCCAGCAGCTTGAATAGGGACACTTCTAGATCACCCCTCCACTTT. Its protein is CASSLNRDTSRSPLHF.

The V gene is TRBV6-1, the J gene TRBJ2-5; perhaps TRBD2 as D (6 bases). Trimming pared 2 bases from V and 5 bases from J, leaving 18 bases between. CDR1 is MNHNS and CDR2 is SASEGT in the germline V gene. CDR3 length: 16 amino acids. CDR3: CASSEPGPGGWETQYF. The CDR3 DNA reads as TGTGCCAGCAGTGAACCGGGACCCGGGGGATGGGAGACCCAGTACTTC.

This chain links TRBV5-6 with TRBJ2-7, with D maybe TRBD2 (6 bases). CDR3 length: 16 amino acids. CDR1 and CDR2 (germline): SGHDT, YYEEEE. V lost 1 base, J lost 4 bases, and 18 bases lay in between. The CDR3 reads CASSLPGGPRSYEQYF. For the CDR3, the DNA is TGTGCCAGCAGCTTGCCAGGAGGGCCCAGATCGTACGAGCAGTACTTC.

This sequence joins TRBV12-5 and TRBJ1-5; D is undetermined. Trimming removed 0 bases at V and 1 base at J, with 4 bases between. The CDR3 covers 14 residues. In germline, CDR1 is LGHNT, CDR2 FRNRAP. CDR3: CASGLVLSNQPQHF. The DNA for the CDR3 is TGTGCTAGTGGTTTGGTACTAAGCAATCAGCCCCAGCATTTT.

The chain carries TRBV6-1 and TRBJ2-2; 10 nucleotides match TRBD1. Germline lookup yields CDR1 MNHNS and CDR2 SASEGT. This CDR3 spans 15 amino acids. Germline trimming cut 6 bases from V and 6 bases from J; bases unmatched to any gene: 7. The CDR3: CASRADRGKAGELFF. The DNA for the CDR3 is TGTGCCAGCAGGGCGGACAGGGGGAAGGCCGGGGAGCTGTTTTTT.

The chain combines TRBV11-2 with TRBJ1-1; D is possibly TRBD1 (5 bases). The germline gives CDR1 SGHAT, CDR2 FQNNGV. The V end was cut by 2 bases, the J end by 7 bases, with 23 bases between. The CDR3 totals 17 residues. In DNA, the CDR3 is TGTGCCAGCAGCTTATCTTTCCAGGGCTTCGGTAGAGGTGAAGCTTTCTTT. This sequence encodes CASSLSFQGFGRGEAFF.